Below, 28 T cell receptor beta chains from the same sample are listed, as sequenced in a study of shared clonotypes between healthy human individuals. TCRdb's copy holds only in-frame clones and misses some; the assay was immunoSEQ multiplex PCR. The sample contains some 2 million clones, 95% of which appear only once. Sequencing was performed on naive CD4+ T cells sorted from blood. This sample's subset: CD45RA+ positively selected. Receptor source: a young man in good health.

V usage is TRBV2 and J usage is TRBJ1-1; weak D call: TRBD1 (5 bases). Looked up from germline, CDR1 is SNHLY and CDR2 is FYNNEI. Trimming took off 5 bases at V and 4 bases at J, with 14 bases between the two ends. This CDR3 is 14 amino acids long. The CDR3 DNA reads TGTGCCAGCAGTTTGACAGATCTCGTCACTGAAGCTTTCTTT. Its translation is CASSLTDLVTEAFF. The complete variable domain, with remaining parts taken from reference TRBV2 and TRBJ1-1, reads EPEVTQTPSHQVTQMGQEVILRCVPISNHLYFYWYRQILGQKVEFLVSFYNNEISEKSEIFDDQFSVERPDGSNFTLKIRSTKLEDSAMYFCASSLTDLVTEAFFGQGTRLTVV.

J is TRBJ2-7 and V is TRBV29-1; D possibly corresponds to TRBD1 (6 bases). Germline values: CDR1 SQVTM, CDR2 ANQGSEA. This CDR3 is built from 11 residues. V gave up 8 bases and J gave up 6 bases, with 14 bases separating them. CDR3 in DNA: TGCAGCATCCTAGGGGGAGTCGAGCAGTACTTC. Its translation is CSILGGVEQYF.

This sequence joins TRBV25-1 and TRBJ1-2; TRBD1 agrees at 7 bases. The CDR3 is 15 amino acids. Per germline, CDR1 MGHDK and CDR2 SYGVNS. Trimming cost V 3 bases and J 4 bases; bases outside gene matches: 8. The CDR3 DNA sequence: TGTGCCAGCAGTGACCTTGGACAGGCCTTCTATGGCTACACCTTC. Translating gives CASSDLGQAFYGYTF.

This sequence joins TRBV6-5 and TRBJ2-7; TRBD2 aligns across 9 bases. Germline V gene lookup returns CDR1 MNHEY and CDR2 SVGAGI. CDR3 length: 14 amino acids. The junction had 9 bases not matched to a gene; V was cut back by 11 bases and J by 1 base. CDR3 region: CACGRAGTSYEQYF. The CDR3 coding sequence is TGTGCCTGCGGGAGGGCCGGGACTTCCTACGAGCAGTACTTC.

In its sample, this clone was seen once. The V call is TRBV5-1, the J call TRBJ2-7; D might be TRBD1 or TRBD2, each matching 5 bases. Germline values: CDR1 SGHRS, CDR2 YFSETQ. Trimming left V 2 bases short and J 2 bases short, with 14 bases between. This CDR3 is built from 15 residues. The CDR3 is CASSFTRDRAYEQYF. CDR3 bases: TGCGCCAGCAGCTTCACCCGGGACCGCGCCTACGAGCAGTACTTC.

This rearrangement joins TRBV7-2 to TRBJ2-7; 11 bases agree with TRBD1. Per the germline V gene, CDR1 is SGHTA and CDR2 is FQGNSA. Trimming removed 5 bases from V and 4 bases from J; junction bases left unmatched: 7. CDR3 length equals 15 residues. The CDR3 is CASSPRDRGRYEQYF. DNA of the CDR3: TGTGCCAGCAGCCCTAGGGACAGGGGGAGATACGAGCAGTACTTC.

The J gene is TRBJ2-2, the V gene TRBV5-1, with 7 bases aligning to TRBD1. V dropped 0 bases and J dropped 6; count of bases not matched to a gene: 5. Per germline, CDR1 SGHRS and CDR2 YFSETQ. This CDR3 contains 15 residues. Here the CDR3 DNA reads TGCGCCAGCAGCTTGGACCGACAGGGCCCCGGGGAGCTGTTTTTT. This sequence encodes CASSLDRQGPGELFF.

The rearrangement links TRBV9 to TRBJ2-5; D unclear. V was trimmed by 1 base and J by 2 bases, leaving 9 bases between them. The CDR3 runs 14 residues. Germline V lookup: CDR1 SGDLS, CDR2 YYNGEE. CDR3 region: CASSVLSAQETQYF. CDR3 nucleotides: TGTGCCAGCAGCGTACTTTCTGCTCAAGAGACCCAGTACTTC.

This chain links TRBV7-2 with TRBJ2-7, with 12 bases fitting TRBD2. The germline CDR1 and CDR2 sequences are SGHTA and FQGNSA. The ends lost 3 bases at V and 6 bases at J; junction bases unmatched: 9. The CDR3 is 16 amino acids. This chain's CDR3 is CASSLGRLAGAAEQYF. The CDR3 DNA reads as TGTGCCAGCAGCTTGGGGAGACTAGCGGGAGCTGCCGAGCAGTACTTC. Based on the CDR3 plus reference TRBV7-2 and TRBJ2-7, the full variable domain is GAGVSQSPSNKVTEKGKDVELRCDPISGHTALYWYRQSLGQGLEFLIYFQGNSAPDKSGLPSDRFSAERTGGSVSTLTIQRTQQEDSAVYLCASSLGRLAGAAEQYFGPGTRLTVT.

This rearrangement joins TRBV5-1 to TRBJ2-7; a weak D match, TRBD1 (5 bases). Per germline, CDR1 SGHRS and CDR2 YFSETQ. V was pared by 5 bases and J by 6 bases, with 15 bases between. The CDR3 is 13 amino acids. CDR3 in amino acids: CASRPREAGEQYF. CDR3 DNA sequence: TGCGCCAGCAGACCCAGGGAAGCAGGCGAGCAGTACTTC.

The V call is TRBV10-3, the J call TRBJ1-2; no clear D. In germline, CDR1 is ENHRY, CDR2 SYGVKD. The CDR3 length is 15 residues. Trimming shortened V by 0 bases and J by 2 bases, and 10 bases separated the two germline ends. The CDR3 loop reads CAISESSSFNYGYTF. The CDR3 bases are TGTGCCATCAGTGAGTCGTCCAGTTTCAACTATGGCTACACCTTC.

The rearrangement links TRBV27 to TRBJ2-5; D remains ambiguous. The CDR3 sequence is 14 residues long. Germline CDR1 is MNHEY and CDR2 is SMNVEV (reference sequence). Trimming pared 5 bases from V and 1 base from J, leaving 11 bases between. The CDR3 coding sequence is TGTGCCAGCAGTCCATACTCCTTCCAAGAGACCCAGTACTTC. Its protein product is CASSPYSFQETQYF.

V usage is TRBV19 and J usage is TRBJ1-5, with TRBD1 matching 9 bases. Unmatched junction bases numbered 0, after V lost 1 base and J lost 5 bases. This CDR3 contains 14 residues. In germline, CDR1 is LNHDA, CDR2 SQIVND (reference sequence). The CDR3 region has the DNA TGTGCCAGTAGTATAGGGGACAGGGATCAGCCCCAGCATTTT. Protein: CASSIGDRDQPQHF.

The chain couples TRBV7-2 to TRBJ1-1; no reliable D call. Trimming left V 5 bases short and J 1 base short, with 14 bases between. The CDR3 sequence is 15 residues long. Germline CDR1 SGHTA, CDR2 FQGNSA. The CDR3 sequence: CASSPFQAGNTEAFF. In DNA form, the CDR3 reads TGTGCCAGCAGCCCCTTCCAGGCGGGGAACACTGAAGCTTTCTTT. The full variable domain, with the rest looked up from reference TRBV7-2 and TRBJ1-1, is GAGVSQSPSNKVTEKGKDVELRCDPISGHTALYWYRQSLGQGLEFLIYFQGNSAPDKSGLPSDRFSAERTGGSVSTLTIQRTQQEDSAVYLCASSPFQAGNTEAFFGQGTRLTVV.

The chain is built from TRBV11-2 and TRBJ1-4; the D is unclear. The CDR3 is 13 amino acids. Trimming shortened V by 3 bases and J by 8 bases, and 10 bases separated the two germline ends. Germline values: CDR1 SGHAT, CDR2 FQNNGV. The CDR3 reads CASSFGEREKLFF. The CDR3 DNA reads TGTGCCAGCAGCTTTGGGGAACGCGAAAAACTGTTTTTT.

The CDR3 region has the DNA TGCGCCAGCAGTGAGACCCAGCAACGGGGAACTGAAGCTTTCTTT. Amino acid sequence: CASSETQQRGTEAFF. The chain joins TRBV10-2 to TRBJ1-1; D gene uncertain. The CDR3 loop spans 15 amino acids. Germline assignment: CDR1 WSHSY and CDR2 SAAADI. Trimming removed 2 bases at V and 5 bases at J, with 15 bases between.

As to this clone: Other DNA variants within this sample encode the same CDR3. V is TRBV18 and J is TRBJ2-7; D not certain. The CDR3 runs 13 residues. Germline CDR1 and CDR2: KGHSH and LQKENI. Deletions cut 0 bases from V and 2 bases from J, with 5 bases between. The CDR3 nucleotides are TGTGCCAGCTCACCACCGGGCACCTACGAGCAGTACTTC. Translated, it gives CASSPPGTYEQYF.

J is TRBJ1-6 and V is TRBV7-9; TRBD1 aligns across 9 bases. After removal of 1 base from V and 7 bases from J, the junction contained 8 bases not matched to a gene. The CDR3 covers 17 residues. CDR1 is SEHNR and CDR2 is FQNEAQ in the germline V gene (reference sequence). The CDR3 protein is CASSLGTGGAGNSPLHF. DNA for the CDR3: TGTGCCAGCAGCTTAGGAACAGGGGGCGCAGGCAATTCACCCCTCCACTTT.

This chain uses TRBV10-1 with TRBJ1-1, with a tentative D call TRBD1 (5 bases). The V gene's germline CDR1 is WNHNN and CDR2 SYGVQD (reference sequence). V shed 5 bases and J shed 5 bases, with 12 bases lying between them. The CDR3 runs to 13 residues. The CDR3 is CASSLRADTEAFF. The CDR3 nucleotides read TGCGCCAGCAGTCTCAGGGCGGATACTGAAGCTTTCTTT.

The rearrangement links TRBV18 to TRBJ2-1; unclear D gene. This CDR3 region has 13 residues. Trimming shortened V by 2 bases and J by 2 bases, and 4 bases separated the two germline ends. Germline values: CDR1 KGHSH, CDR2 LQKENI. CDR3 DNA: TGTGCCAGCTCACCAAGACCCTACAATGAGCAGTTCTTC. Translating it yields CASSPRPYNEQFF.

This sequence joins TRBV7-8 and TRBJ2-3; TRBD1 aligns across 9 bases. There are 15 residues in the CDR3. The junction had 7 bases not matched to a gene; V was cut back by 5 bases and J by 4 bases. Germline V gene data show CDR1 as SGHVS and CDR2 as FQNEAQ. CDR3 in amino acids: CASSARGQGSDTQYF. As DNA, the CDR3 is TGTGCCAGCAGCGCTAGGGGACAGGGTTCAGATACGCAGTATTTT.

J is TRBJ2-1 and V is TRBV6-5; the D gene could be TRBD1 or TRBD2 (5 bases each). V lost 5 bases and J lost 4, with 12 bases in between. This CDR3 contains 14 residues. Germline V gene lookup returns CDR1 MNHEY and CDR2 SVGAGI. CDR3 sequence: CASSKGRFYNEQFF. CDR3 in DNA: TGTGCCAGCAGTAAGGGACGGTTTTACAATGAGCAGTTCTTC.

The chain is built from TRBV5-4 and TRBJ2-2; 7 bases fit TRBD1. The CDR3 runs 16 residues. Losses at the gene ends were 0 bases for V and 1 base for J; bases not matched to a gene: 3. Germline CDR1 SGHNT, CDR2 YYREEE (reference sequence). The CDR3 region is CASSLERGLNTGELFF. CDR3 DNA sequence: TGTGCCAGCAGCTTGGAAAGGGGGCTGAACACCGGGGAGCTGTTTTTT.

The chain joins TRBV7-2 to TRBJ2-5; TRBD1 might be the D (5 bases). The V end lost 7 bases, the J end lost 1 base, and 10 bases lay between the germline ends. CDR1 is SGHTA, CDR2 FQGNSA, per germline. The CDR3 loop spans 13 amino acids. The CDR3 DNA follows: TGTGCCAGCATCCAGGGTAGCCAAGAGACCCAGTACTTC. Amino acids: CASIQGSQETQYF.

This chain links TRBV13 with TRBJ2-7; D is tentatively TRBD1 or TRBD2 (5 bases each). CDR1 is PRHDT, CDR2 FYEKMQ, per germline (reference sequence). V was pared by 7 bases and J by 6 bases, with 22 bases between. The CDR3 runs 15 residues. CDR3 bases: TGTGCCAGCACCCTGGTTGAGGGGCGTAGCTCCGAGCAGTACTTC. Translation gives CASTLVEGRSSEQYF.

The count of this clone is one. The rearrangement joins TRBV6-6 to TRBJ1-3; D is undetermined. Trimming took 2 bases from V and 4 from J, leaving 6 bases between them. This CDR3 spans 13 amino acids. CDR1 MNHNY and CDR2 SVGAGI come from the germline V gene (reference sequence). CDR3 in amino acids: CASSYTGGNTIYF. Written as DNA, the CDR3 is TGTGCCAGCAGTTACACCGGAGGAAACACCATATATTTT.

This CDR3 reads CASTETGYNSPLHF. CDR3 sequence (DNA): TGTGCCAGCACCGAGACAGGGTATAATTCACCCCTCCACTTT. The chain links TRBV28 to TRBJ1-6; 7 positions agree with TRBD1. V dropped 7 bases and J dropped 4; count of bases not matched to a gene: 4. Germline loops: CDR1 MDHEN, CDR2 SYDVKM. CDR3 length equals 14 residues.

V is TRBV7-2 and J is TRBJ2-5, with 11 bases fitting TRBD1. Germline V CDR1 and CDR2: SGHTA, FQGNSA. This CDR3 comprises 15 residues. J lost 4 bases, V lost 3 bases, and 4 bases had no gene match. CDR3 region: CASSFTGTGGETQYF. CDR3 coding DNA: TGTGCCAGCAGCTTTACCGGGACAGGGGGAGAGACCCAGTACTTC.